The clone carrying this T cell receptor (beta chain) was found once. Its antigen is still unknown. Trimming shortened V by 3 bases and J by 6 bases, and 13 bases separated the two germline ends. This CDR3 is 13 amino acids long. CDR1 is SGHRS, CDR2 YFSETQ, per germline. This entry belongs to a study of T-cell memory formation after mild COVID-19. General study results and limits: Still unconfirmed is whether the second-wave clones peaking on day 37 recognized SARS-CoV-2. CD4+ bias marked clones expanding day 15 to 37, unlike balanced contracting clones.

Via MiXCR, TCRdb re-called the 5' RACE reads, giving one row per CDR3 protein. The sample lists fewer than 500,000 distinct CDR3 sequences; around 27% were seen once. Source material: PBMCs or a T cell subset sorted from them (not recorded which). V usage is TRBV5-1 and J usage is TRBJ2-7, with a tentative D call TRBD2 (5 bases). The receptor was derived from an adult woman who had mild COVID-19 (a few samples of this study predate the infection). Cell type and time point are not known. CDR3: CASSSGGRGEQYF. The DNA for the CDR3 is TGCGCCAGCAGCTCCGGAGGCCGGGGCGAGCAGTACTTC.